The next 27 T cell receptor beta chains were all read from a single sample in a study of blood T cells in healthy people across ages (dated by TCRdb to about 2015). The receptor library was made with 5' RACE. TCRdb shows the sequencer as Illumina HiSeq 2500. The second PCR ran for about 7 to 11 cycles and used a J-beta primer mix along with a sample-barcoded 5' primer. Clones were called with MiXCR by TCRdb after fastp trimmed the public reads at Q25, and only in-frame beta chains were retained. Each entry is one CDR3 protein sequence, shown with its most common DNA and genes. This sample comprises about 780,000 distinct CDR3 sequences, around 25% of them detected only once. Clones ranked in the top ten supply approximately 2.9% of the sample. These data were also filed under a second study, of T cells of mothers and their children.

The sequenced material came from blood. The receptor source for this set is a boy under 18 in good health.

The rearrangement uses TRBV12-5 and TRBJ2-7; 10 bases are a match to TRBD1. The germline CDR1 and CDR2 sequences are LGHNT and FRNRAP. The CDR3 loop spans 15 amino acids. The V gene end was trimmed by 6 bases and the J gene end by 4 bases; junction bases not matched to a gene: 9. The CDR3 sequence: CASGYAGTGAYEQYF. The CDR3 DNA is TGTGCTAGTGGCTATGCCGGGACAGGGGCATACGAGCAGTACTTC.

This clonotype was recorded a few times. The genes are TRBV12-3 or TRBV12-4 and TRBJ1-2; no firm D call. V was cut by 5 bases and J by 8 bases, with 9 bases left in between. The CDR3 is 11 amino acids. The CDR3 is CASSRTRGYTF. CDR3 DNA sequence: TGTGCCAGCAGTCGTACCAGAGGCTACACCTTC.

This clonotype was detected only a few times. The V and J genes are TRBV28 and TRBJ1-4; D remains ambiguous. The CDR3 sequence is 15 residues long. Germline V gives CDR1 MDHEN, CDR2 SYDVKM. V lost 5 bases and J lost 0, with 10 bases in between. Here the CDR3 DNA reads TGTGCCAGCAGTGACCAAGGTGCAACTAATGAAAAACTGTTTTTT. The encoded protein is CASSDQGATNEKLFF.

A few counts support this clonotype. The chain links TRBV14 to TRBJ1-6; the D is unclear. In germline, CDR1 is SGHDN, CDR2 FVKESK. CDR3 size: 16 residues. The V end lost 0 bases, the J end lost 9 bases, and 15 bases lay between the germline ends. This CDR3 reads CASSQDKGINGSPLHF. CDR3 DNA: TGTGCCAGCAGCCAAGATAAAGGCATCAATGGTTCACCCCTCCACTTT.

CDR3 region: CSARGVAGGFQETQYF. The CDR3 DNA is TGCAGTGCTAGGGGCGTAGCGGGGGGCTTCCAAGAGACCCAGTACTTC. The chain joins TRBV20-1 to TRBJ2-5, with TRBD2 identical over 10 bases. The CDR3 runs to 16 residues. The germline V gene encodes CDR1 DFQATT and CDR2 SNEGSKA (reference sequence). The V gene end was trimmed by 3 bases and the J gene end by 1 base; junction bases not matched to a gene: 8.

The V call is TRBV6-2 or TRBV6-3, the J call TRBJ1-4; maybe TRBD1 (5 bases). There are 12 residues in the CDR3. Germline CDR1 reads MNHEY; CDR2 reads SVGEGT. Trimming removed 5 bases at V and 7 bases at J, with 8 bases between. CDR3 sequence reads: CASSTGTEKLFF. As DNA, the CDR3 is TGTGCCAGCAGTACCGGGACTGAAAAACTGTTTTTT.

This clonotype showed up just a few times. The V gene is TRBV2, the J gene TRBJ2-1, with D perhaps matching TRBD2 (7 bases). The CDR3 extends over 15 amino acids. Germline V gene sequence: CDR1 SNHLY, CDR2 FYNNEI. Trimming took off 5 bases at V and 4 bases at J, with 15 bases between the two ends. Written as DNA, the CDR3 is TGTGCCAGCAGTTCGTCGGGGGGCCAATACAATGAGCAGTTCTTC. Translated, it gives CASSSSGGQYNEQFF.

The V call is TRBV28, the J call TRBJ2-3; D gene uncertain. Germline loops: CDR1 MDHEN, CDR2 SYDVKM. The CDR3 covers 14 residues. V shed 0 bases and J shed 3 bases, with 7 bases lying between them. DNA for the CDR3: TGTGCCAGCAGTTTATGGGTCCCAACAGATACGCAGTATTTT. Translating gives CASSLWVPTDTQYF. The whole variable domain, remainder taken from reference TRBV28 and TRBJ2-3, is DVKVTQSSRYLVKRTGEKVFLECVQDMDHENMFWYRQDPGLGLRLIYFSYDVKMKEKGDIPEGYSVSREKKERFSLILESASTNQTSMYLCASSLWVPTDTQYFGPGTRLTVL.

J is TRBJ2-1 and V is TRBV14; D assignment may be TRBD1 or TRBD2 (5 bases each). In germline, CDR1 is SGHDN, CDR2 FVKESK. The CDR3 has 14 amino acids. V lost 4 bases to trimming and J lost 4 bases, with 11 bases between them. This CDR3 is CASSRSDRYNEQFF. The CDR3 DNA reads TGTGCCAGCAGCCGTAGCGACAGATACAATGAGCAGTTCTTC.

This clonotype was counted only a few times. The V and J genes are TRBV3-1 and TRBJ2-5, with 7 bases aligning to TRBD1. The DNA end is more similar to TRBJ2-1, so the J call may be wrong. This CDR3 spans 13 amino acids. CDR1 is LGHDT, CDR2 YNNKEL, per germline (reference sequence). CDR3: CASSPVGQDQQFF. The CDR3 DNA sequence: TGTGCCAGCAGCCCCGTCGGACAGGACCAGCAGTTCTTC.

V is TRBV10-1 and J is TRBJ1-5; the D is unclear. This CDR3 is built from 12 residues. CDR1 is WNHNN and CDR2 is SYGVQD in the germline V gene (reference sequence). The V end lost 3 bases, the J end lost 2 bases, and 2 bases lay between the germline ends. This chain's CDR3 is CASSEGNQPQHF. The DNA of the CDR3 is TGCGCCAGCAGTGAAGGCAATCAGCCCCAGCATTTT.

This clonotype was picked up a small number of times. The chain joins TRBV28 to TRBJ1-2; D gene unclear. Trimming removed 2 bases at V and 0 bases at J, with 13 bases between. The germline V gene encodes CDR1 MDHEN and CDR2 SYDVKM. CDR3 size: 16 residues. The CDR3 here is CASSLDTTTSNYGYTF. Here the CDR3 DNA reads TGTGCCAGCAGTTTAGATACGACAACATCTAACTATGGCTACACCTTC.

This clonotype occurred a few times. In DNA form, the CDR3 reads TGCGCCAGCAGCCAACTCCGACAGGGTCGAGAGACCCAGTACTTC. Its translation is CASSQLRQGRETQYF. V gene TRBV4-1 combines with J gene TRBJ2-5; 7 bases align to TRBD1. The CDR3 is 15 amino acids. Germline-derived CDR1 and CDR2 are MGHRA and YSYEKL. The V segment lost 2 bases and the J segment 4 bases; nucleotides outside the gene matches: 7.

The J gene is TRBJ1-4, the V gene TRBV11-2; the match to TRBD1 covers 7 bases. Trimming cost V 5 bases and J 4 bases; bases outside gene matches: 10. The CDR3 runs to 16 residues. CDR1 and CDR2 (germline): SGHAT, FQNNGV. DNA of the CDR3: TGTGCCAGCAGCCGCCGGACAGGTCCCAATAATGAAAAACTGTTTTTT. Translated: CASSRRTGPNNEKLFF.

This clonotype occurred a few times. CDR3 in DNA: TGTGCCAGCAGCTTTGTCTCGGGCTACAGGGGGCGTATTGTCGGGGAGCTGTTTTTT. Translated, it gives CASSFVSGYRGRIVGELFF. The rearrangement links TRBV7-6 to TRBJ2-2; 9 bases match TRBD1. Trimming took 3 bases from V and 7 from J; bases not matched to a gene: 18. Germline assignment: CDR1 SGHVS and CDR2 FNYEAQ. The CDR3 spans 19 residues.

The sample holds a few counts of this clonotype. The rearrangement joins TRBV28 to TRBJ1-3, with D tentatively TRBD1 (5 bases). The ends were cut back, 3 bases at V and 11 bases at J, with 8 bases in the middle. Germline assignment: CDR1 MDHEN and CDR2 SYDVKM. CDR3 length equals 11 residues. CDR3 in DNA: TGTGCCAGCAGTTTCAGCAGGGCCATATATTTT. Translating gives CASSFSRAIYF.

The chain links TRBV20-1 to TRBJ1-3, with D possibly TRBD1 on 5 matching bases. V dropped 0 bases and J dropped 0 bases, with 9 bases sitting between them. The V gene's germline CDR1 is DFQATT and CDR2 SNEGSKA (reference sequence). The CDR3 has 15 amino acids. The CDR3 loop reads CSARDPGGSGNTIYF. The CDR3 coding sequence is TGCAGTGCTAGAGATCCCGGGGGCTCTGGAAACACCATATATTTT.

In its sample, this clonotype was seen a few times. The chain combines TRBV28 with TRBJ2-5, with D perhaps matching TRBD2 (5 bases). The DNA end lines up better with TRBJ2-1; the J call may be wrong. The CDR3 contains 13 residues. Germline lookup yields CDR1 MDHEN and CDR2 SYDVKM. The CDR3 here is CASSGAVGNEQFF. Written as DNA, the CDR3 is TGTGCCAGCAGTGGAGCGGTCGGAAATGAGCAGTTCTTC.

This clonotype was counted a few times. This sequence joins TRBV5-6 and TRBJ2-5; TRBD2 might be the D (6 bases). V dropped 0 bases and J dropped 6 bases, with 15 bases sitting between them. CDR3 length: 15 amino acids. CDR1 SGHDT and CDR2 YYEEEE come from the germline V gene. CDR3 sequence (DNA): TGTGCCAGCAGCTTGGATAGCACGGGGAGGCAGACCCAGTACTTC. Translation gives CASSLDSTGRQTQYF. Drawing the rest from reference TRBV5-6 and TRBJ2-5, the complete variable domain is DAGVTQSPTHLIKTRGQQVTLRCSPKSGHDTVSWYQQALGQGPQFIFQYYEEEERQRGNFPDRFSGHQFPNYSSELNVNALLLGDSALYLCASSLDSTGRQTQYFGPGTRLLVL.

The rearrangement links TRBV9 to TRBJ1-2; D remains unclear. The CDR3 sequence is 12 residues long. V was trimmed by 1 base and J by 5 bases, leaving 6 bases between them. The germline V gene has CDR1 SGDLS and CDR2 YYNGEE. The CDR3 region has the DNA TGTGCCAGCAGCGTAAGGGATTATGGCTACACCTTC. It specifies CASSVRDYGYTF.

The gene calls are TRBV5-5 and TRBJ1-4; D not certain. V lost 0 bases, J lost 5 bases, and 5 bases lay in between. In germline, CDR1 is SGHKS, CDR2 YYEKEE (reference sequence). CDR3 length equals 13 residues. The CDR3 DNA sequence: TGTGCCAGCAGCTTGGAGCTAAATGAAAAACTGTTTTTT. Translation gives CASSLELNEKLFF.

This clonotype has only a few counts. The chain is built from TRBV20-1 and TRBJ1-6, with TRBD1 identical over 8 bases. The CDR3 length is 15 residues. Germline lookup yields CDR1 DFQATT and CDR2 SNEGSKA (reference sequence). The V and J ends lost 6 bases and 4 bases, in that order; junction bases with no gene match: 8. The CDR3, as DNA: TGCAGTGCCCAGGGCAGGGGGCCTTATAATTCACCCCTCCACTTT. Residues: CSAQGRGPYNSPLHF.

J is TRBJ2-7 and V is TRBV5-1; D call uncertain. The V end lost 0 bases, the J end lost 3 bases, and 7 bases lay between the germline ends. The germline V gene encodes CDR1 SGHRS and CDR2 YFSETQ. This CDR3 spans 13 amino acids. The CDR3 sequence: CASSLAEGYEQYF. In nucleotides, the CDR3 is TGCGCCAGCAGCTTGGCCGAAGGCTACGAGCAGTACTTC.

The genes are TRBV12-3 or TRBV12-4 and TRBJ1-3; possibly TRBD1 for D (6 bases). The CDR3 extends over 14 amino acids. Trimming took off 10 bases at V and 0 bases at J, with 13 bases between the two ends. The CDR3: CAISRGGSGNTIYF. In nucleotides, the CDR3 is TGTGCCATCTCGAGGGGGGGCTCTGGAAACACCATATATTTT.

The chain combines TRBV6-5 with TRBJ1-2; no clear D. The V end was cut by 6 bases, the J end by 2 bases, with 7 bases between. CDR1 and CDR2 from the germline V gene are MNHEY and SVGAGI. The CDR3 runs 12 residues. The CDR3 nucleotides read TGTGCCAGCAGCCCCCGCAACTATGGCTACACCTTC. Translated: CASSPRNYGYTF.

This clonotype was detected a few times. The chain links TRBV9 to TRBJ2-1, with a weak D call TRBD2 (7 bases). The CDR3 is made up of 16 amino acids. CDR1 and CDR2 (germline): SGDLS, YYNGEE. V gave up 2 bases and J gave up 0 bases, with 12 bases separating them. The CDR3 region has the DNA TGTGCCAGCAGCGTGGGGGGGCCCAGCTCCTACAATGAGCAGTTCTTC. It translates to CASSVGGPSSYNEQFF. Combining the CDR3 with reference TRBV9 and TRBJ2-1 gives the whole variable domain DSGVTQTPKHLITATGQRVTLRCSPRSGDLSVYWYQQSLDQGLQFLIQYYNGEERAKGNILERFSAQQFPDLHSELNLSSLELGDSALYFCASSVGGPSSYNEQFFGPGTRLTVL.

This clonotype has more than one count but fewer than ten. This sequence joins TRBV5-5 and TRBJ2-3; no definite D call. The CDR3 length is 14 residues. Germline CDR1 and CDR2: SGHKS and YYEKEE (reference sequence). Trimming removed 4 bases from V and 2 bases from J, with 11 bases in between. The CDR3 loop is CASSTIWDTDTQYF. For the CDR3, the DNA is TGTGCCAGCAGCACTATATGGGACACAGATACGCAGTATTTT.